This entry lists 15 T cell receptor beta chains sequenced from one sample in a study of shared clonotypes between healthy human individuals (TCRdb year 2020). Receptor amplification or capture employed the immunoSEQ multiplex PCR assay. Not all clones reach the TCRdb copy of this immuneACCESS table, which keeps in-frame sequences only. Checked studies attribute under half of the gap to unresolved V genes and leave the rest unexplained. A total of about 2 million clones appear in this sample, over 85% of them only once. About 0.13% of the sample goes to the ten largest clones. Source material: naive CD4+ T cells sorted from blood. This specimen's cell subset or site label, interpreted: CD45RA+ positively selected. Receptors originate from a man between 18 and 29 years old in good health.

The chain carries TRBV4-1 and TRBJ2-7, with a possible D match to TRBD1 (6 bases). CDR3 length: 16 amino acids. Trimming pared 3 bases from V and 4 bases from J, leaving 19 bases between. Germline-derived CDR1 and CDR2 are MGHRA and YSYEKL. DNA of the CDR3: TGCGCCAGCAGCCATTCAATCCAGGGGATCCGGTACGAGCAGTACTTC. Residues: CASSHSIQGIRYEQYF.

V usage is TRBV25-1 and J usage is TRBJ1-2; a weak D match, TRBD1 (6 bases). This CDR3 region has 15 residues. Deletions cut 3 bases from V and 1 base from J, with 12 bases between. Looked up from germline, CDR1 is MGHDK and CDR2 is SYGVNS. The CDR3 spells CASSDTGFFNYGYTF. The CDR3 DNA follows: TGTGCCAGCAGTGATACAGGGTTCTTTAACTATGGCTACACCTTC.

The rearrangement uses TRBV7-2 and TRBJ1-2; D possibly corresponds to TRBD1 (5 bases). The CDR3 is made up of 12 amino acids. Trimming shortened V by 1 base and J by 8 bases, and 8 bases separated the two germline ends. Germline CDR1 reads SGHTA; CDR2 reads FQGNSA. The CDR3 sequence: CASSLGGVGYTF. CDR3 sequence (DNA): TGTGCCAGCAGCTTAGGAGGGGTAGGCTACACCTTC.

The CDR3 sequence is CASSWEGKSAFF. CDR3 nucleotides: TGCGCCAGCAGCTGGGAGGGAAAGAGTGCTTTCTTT. The V and J genes are TRBV5-1 and TRBJ1-1; no reliable D call. The CDR3 has 12 amino acids. Deletions cut 3 bases from V and 11 bases from J, with 14 bases between. Germline CDR1 SGHRS, CDR2 YFSETQ.

The chain has TRBV6-6 and TRBJ1-2; D gene unclear. CDR1 is MNHNY and CDR2 is SVGAGI in the germline V gene (reference sequence). V gave up 4 bases and J gave up 0 bases, with 12 bases separating them. The CDR3 runs 15 residues. This chain's CDR3 is CASSSGDVTNYGYTF. CDR3 in DNA: TGTGCCAGCAGTTCCGGCGATGTGACTAACTATGGCTACACCTTC.

CDR3: CAWSSGIHEQYF. In DNA form, the CDR3 reads TGTGCCTGGAGTTCGGGGATCCACGAGCAGTACTTC. The chain recombines TRBV30 with TRBJ2-7, with D perhaps TRBD2 (5 bases). Germline assignment: CDR1 GTSNPN and CDR2 SVGIG (reference sequence). The CDR3 runs 12 residues. The V gene lost 2 bases and the J gene lost 5 bases, with 10 bases spanning the gap.

This chain uses TRBV5-1 with TRBJ1-4, with D maybe TRBD1 (5 bases). Germline CDR1 and CDR2: SGHRS and YFSETQ. V was clipped by 6 bases and J by 0 bases, with 12 bases between them. The CDR3 extends over 15 amino acids. CDR3 in amino acids: CASNPRGATNEKLFF. CDR3 nucleotide sequence: TGCGCCAGCAACCCCCGGGGGGCAACTAATGAAAAACTGTTTTTT.

This clone was seen only once. The chain recombines TRBV10-1 with TRBJ2-1; the match to TRBD2 covers 10 bases. Germline loops: CDR1 WNHNN, CDR2 SYGVQD (reference sequence). This CDR3 is 14 amino acids long. Trimming removed 5 bases from V and 8 bases from J; junction bases left unmatched: 6. CDR3 sequence: CASSLAGGMYEQFF. CDR3 sequence (DNA): TGCGCCAGCAGTTTAGCGGGGGGCATGTATGAGCAGTTCTTC.

In nucleotides, the CDR3 is TGCGCCAGCAGCAGGACTAGCGGGTTTTACGAGCAGTACTTC. It is translated as CASSRTSGFYEQYF. The chain has TRBV5-1 and TRBJ2-7; TRBD2 matches at 11 bases. The ends lost 4 bases at V and 4 bases at J; junction bases unmatched: 4. CDR3 length equals 14 residues. Germline V gene lookup returns CDR1 SGHRS and CDR2 YFSETQ.

V gene TRBV5-1 combines with J gene TRBJ1-1; a weak D match, TRBD1 (5 bases). CDR3 length: 13 amino acids. With 0 bases removed from V and 12 bases from J, the gap between germline ends came to 15 bases. Germline loops: CDR1 SGHRS, CDR2 YFSETQ. CDR3 residues: CASSLAPGLDTFF. CDR3 DNA: TGCGCCAGCAGCTTGGCCCCGGGACTGGATACTTTCTTT.

This chain joins TRBV30 and TRBJ1-1, with D possibly being TRBD1 (6 bases). The CDR3 loop spans 12 amino acids. Trimming stripped 8 bases from V and 6 bases from J, with 16 bases between. Germline values: CDR1 GTSNPN, CDR2 SVGIG (reference sequence). The CDR3 is CAGGAGGAEAFF. The CDR3 nucleotides are TGTGCCGGGGGGGCCGGGGGCGCTGAAGCTTTCTTT.

This clone was observed a single time. The chain uses TRBV7-2 and TRBJ2-3; D unclear. The CDR3 has 15 residues. The germline V gene encodes CDR1 SGHTA and CDR2 FQGNSA. Trimming took 4 bases from V and 4 from J, leaving 15 bases between them. The CDR3 sequence is CASSSSGGTADTQYF. DNA for the CDR3: TGTGCCAGCAGCTCCTCGGGTGGTACTGCAGATACGCAGTATTTT.

The rearrangement links TRBV6-5 to TRBJ1-6, with 9 nucleotides matching TRBD1. V shed 6 bases, J shed 6 bases, and the junction held 6 bases outside the gene matches. Germline V gene data show CDR1 as MNHEY and CDR2 as SVGAGI. The CDR3 covers 15 residues. Here the CDR3 DNA reads TGTGCCAGCAGCCCCGGACAGGGGATTAATTCACCCCTCCACTTT. As protein: CASSPGQGINSPLHF.

The chain uses TRBV4-1 and TRBJ1-2; 7 nucleotides align to TRBD1. Looked up from germline, CDR1 is MGHRA and CDR2 is YSYEKL. The V gene end was trimmed by 0 bases and the J gene end by 7 bases; junction bases not matched to a gene: 5. The CDR3 runs to 14 residues. In DNA form, the CDR3 reads TGCGCCAGCAGCCAAGAACTAGCAGGGGGTGGCTACACCTTC. Its translation is CASSQELAGGGYTF.

V is TRBV10-3 and J is TRBJ2-6; D is possibly TRBD1 or TRBD2 (7 bases each). The CDR3 sequence is 16 residues long. Germline lookup yields CDR1 ENHRY and CDR2 SYGVKD. Trimming cost V 10 bases and J 0 bases, with 16 bases left between them. For the CDR3, the DNA is TGTGCCACCCAGGGGGGGGGCTCCTCTGGGGCCAACGTCCTGACTTTC. Residues: CATQGGGSSGANVLTF.